This T cell receptor beta chain was documented in a study of T cell changes during pregnancy in multiple sclerosis. With V trimmed by 6 bases and J by 5 bases, 14 bases remained unmatched. The germline V gene encodes CDR1 SQVTM and CDR2 ANQGSEA. CDR3 length: 15 amino acids. Repertoires were generated with immunoSEQ multiplex PCR, while TCRdb's copy carries only in-frame clones and drops some. The data show about 9,000 clones, with roughly 87% seen just once and roughly a tenth held by the top ten. This sample comprised CD8+ T cells from peripheral blood mononuclear cells, obtained in the first trimester of pregnancy. The source of this sequence is a female donor in good health, enrolled as a control in a pregnancy study. This chain joins TRBV29-1 and TRBJ2-7, with TRBD2 matching 9 bases. For the CDR3, the DNA is TGCAGCGTCCCTGCCGATAGCGGGAGTGGGCACGAGCAGTACTTC. This gives the protein CSVPADSGSGHEQYF.